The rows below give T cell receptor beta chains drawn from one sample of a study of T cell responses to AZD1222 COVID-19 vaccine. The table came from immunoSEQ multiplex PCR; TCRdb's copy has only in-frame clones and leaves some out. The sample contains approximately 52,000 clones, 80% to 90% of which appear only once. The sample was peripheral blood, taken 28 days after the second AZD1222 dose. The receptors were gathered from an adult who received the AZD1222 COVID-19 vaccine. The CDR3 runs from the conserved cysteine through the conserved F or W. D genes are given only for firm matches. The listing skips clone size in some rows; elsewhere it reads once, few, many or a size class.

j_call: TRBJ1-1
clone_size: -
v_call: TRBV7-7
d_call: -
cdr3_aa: CASSLDRNTEAFF
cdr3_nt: TGTGCTAGCAGCCTCGACAGAAACACTGAAGCTTTCTTT

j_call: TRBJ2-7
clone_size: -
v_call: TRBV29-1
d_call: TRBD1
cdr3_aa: CSARQGGEQYF
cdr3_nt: TGCAGCGCCAGACAGGGGGGTGAGCAGTACTTC

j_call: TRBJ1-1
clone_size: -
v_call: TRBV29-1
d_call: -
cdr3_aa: CSVEQNTEAFF
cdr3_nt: TGCAGCGTTGAACAGAACACTGAAGCTTTCTTT

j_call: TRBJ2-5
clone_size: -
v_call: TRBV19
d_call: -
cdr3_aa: CASSMIGQGGETQYF
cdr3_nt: TGTGCCAGTAGTATGATCGGGCAGGGAGGAGAGACCCAGTACTTC

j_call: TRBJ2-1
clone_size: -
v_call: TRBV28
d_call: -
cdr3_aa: CASNGAAQYNEQFF
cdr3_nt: TGTGCCAGCAATGGGGCGGCCCAATACAATGAGCAGTTCTTC

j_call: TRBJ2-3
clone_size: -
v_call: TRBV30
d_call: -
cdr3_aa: CAWSVGASGTQYF
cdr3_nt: TGTGCCTGGAGTGTGGGGGCTAGCGGTACGCAGTATTTT

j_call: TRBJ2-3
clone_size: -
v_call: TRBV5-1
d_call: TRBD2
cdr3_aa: CASSVPGLAGGHTRTDTQYF
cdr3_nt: TGCGCCAGCAGCGTACCGGGACTAGCGGGAGGCCACACTCGCACAGATACGCAGTATTTT

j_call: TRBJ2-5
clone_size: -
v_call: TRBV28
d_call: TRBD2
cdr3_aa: CASSLKLAAGWETQYF
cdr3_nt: TGTGCCAGCAGTTTAAAACTAGCGGCAGGGTGGGAGACCCAGTACTTC

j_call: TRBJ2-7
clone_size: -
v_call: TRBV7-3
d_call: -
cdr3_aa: CASSFGPGGEQYF
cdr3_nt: TGTGCCAGCAGCTTCGGACCTGGAGGGGAGCAGTACTTC

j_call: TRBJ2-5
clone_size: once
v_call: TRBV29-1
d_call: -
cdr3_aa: CSVEEGGQLQETQYF
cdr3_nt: TGCAGCGTTGAAGAGGGAGGTCAGTTACAAGAGACCCAGTACTTC

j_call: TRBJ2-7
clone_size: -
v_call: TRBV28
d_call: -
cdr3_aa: CASRGYGRSYEQYF
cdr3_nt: TGTGCCAGCAGAGGCTACGGGAGAAGCTACGAGCAGTACTTC

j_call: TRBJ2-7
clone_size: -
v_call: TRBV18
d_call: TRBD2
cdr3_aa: CASSPQPGLAGEQYF
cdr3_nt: TGTGCCAGCTCACCCCAACCCGGACTAGCCGGCGAGCAGTACTTC

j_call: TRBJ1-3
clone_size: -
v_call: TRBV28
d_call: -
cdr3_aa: CASSLWRGTPDTIYF
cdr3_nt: TGTGCCAGCAGTTTATGGAGGGGGACCCCGGACACCATATATTTT

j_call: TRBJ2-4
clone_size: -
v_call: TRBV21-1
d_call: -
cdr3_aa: CASSRPGGRRNIQYF
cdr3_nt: TGTGCCAGCAGCAGACCAGGGGGGCGTAGGAACATTCAGTACTTC

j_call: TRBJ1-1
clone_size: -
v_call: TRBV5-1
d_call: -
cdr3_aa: CASRRIPTDSTEAFF
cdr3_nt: TGCGCCAGCAGACGAATCCCGACAGACTCGACTGAAGCTTTCTTT

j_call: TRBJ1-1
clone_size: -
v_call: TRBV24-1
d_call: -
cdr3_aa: CATARGVVTEAFF
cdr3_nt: TGTGCCACCGCGAGGGGGGTAGTCACTGAAGCTTTCTTT

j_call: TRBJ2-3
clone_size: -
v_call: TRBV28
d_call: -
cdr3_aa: CASSLSPVVRGTQYF
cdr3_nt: TGTGCCAGCAGTTTAAGCCCCGTAGTGAGAGGGACGCAGTATTTT

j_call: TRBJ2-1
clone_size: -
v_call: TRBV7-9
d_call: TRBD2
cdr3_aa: CASSSTSGRANEQFF
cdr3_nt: TGTGCCAGCAGCTCCACTAGCGGGAGGGCCAATGAGCAGTTCTTC

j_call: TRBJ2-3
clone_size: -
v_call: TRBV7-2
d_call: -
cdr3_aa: CASSLGATDTQYF
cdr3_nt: TGTGCCAGCAGCTTAGGGGCGACAGATACGCAGTATTTT

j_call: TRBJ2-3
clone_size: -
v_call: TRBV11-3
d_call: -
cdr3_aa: CASGRNRIDTQYF
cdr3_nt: TGTGCCAGCGGGCGAAACCGGATAGATACGCAGTATTTT

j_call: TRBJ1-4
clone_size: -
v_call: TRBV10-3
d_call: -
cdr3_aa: CAISPGLGEKLFF
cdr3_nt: TGTGCCATCAGCCCGGGCCTGGGGGAAAAACTGTTTTTT

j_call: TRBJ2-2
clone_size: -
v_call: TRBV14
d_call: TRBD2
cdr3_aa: CASGLAGLTGELFF
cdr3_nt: TGTGCCAGCGGACTAGCGGGACTGACCGGGGAGCTGTTTTTT

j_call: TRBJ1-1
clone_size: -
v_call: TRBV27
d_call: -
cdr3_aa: CASRRRGGLNTEAFF
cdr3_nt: TGTGCCAGCAGACGGAGGGGAGGGCTGAACACTGAAGCTTTCTTT

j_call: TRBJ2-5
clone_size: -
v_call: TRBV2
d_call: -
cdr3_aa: CASSESTPGGTQYF
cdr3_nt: TGTGCCAGCAGTGAATCGACACCCGGAGGGACCCAGTACTTC

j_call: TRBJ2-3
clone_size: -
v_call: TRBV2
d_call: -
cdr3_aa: CASSAGAADTQYF
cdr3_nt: TGTGCCAGCAGCGCAGGAGCTGCAGATACGCAGTATTTT

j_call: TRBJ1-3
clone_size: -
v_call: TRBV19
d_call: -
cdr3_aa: CASSADRTTIYF
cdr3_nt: TGTGCCAGTAGTGCCGACCGAACCACCATATATTTT

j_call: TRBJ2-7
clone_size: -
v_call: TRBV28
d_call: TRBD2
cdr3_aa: CASSFSGRAPYEQYF
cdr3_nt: TGTGCCAGCAGTTTCAGCGGGAGGGCGCCCTACGAGCAGTACTTC

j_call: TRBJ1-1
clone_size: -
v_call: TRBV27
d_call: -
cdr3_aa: CASSMRGASGTEAFF
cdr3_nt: TGTGCCAGCAGTATGCGAGGGGCTTCCGGGACTGAAGCTTTCTTT

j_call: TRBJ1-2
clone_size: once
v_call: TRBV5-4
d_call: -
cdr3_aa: CASSPPGGANNYGYTF
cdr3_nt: TGTGCCAGCAGCCCCCCGGGAGGGGCGAATAACTATGGCTACACCTTC

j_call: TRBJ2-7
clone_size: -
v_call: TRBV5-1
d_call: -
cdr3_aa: CASSLAEGLGSYEQYF
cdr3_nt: TGCGCCAGCAGCTTGGCCGAGGGGCTTGGTTCCTACGAGCAGTACTTC

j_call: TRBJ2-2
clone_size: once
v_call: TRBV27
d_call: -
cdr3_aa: CASSLRGINTGELFF
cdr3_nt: TGTGCCAGCAGTTTACGAGGGATTAACACCGGGGAGCTGTTTTTT

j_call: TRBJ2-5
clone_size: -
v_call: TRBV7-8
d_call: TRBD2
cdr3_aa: CASSWTRWETQYF
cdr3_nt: TGTGCCAGCAGTTGGACTAGGTGGGAGACCCAGTACTTC

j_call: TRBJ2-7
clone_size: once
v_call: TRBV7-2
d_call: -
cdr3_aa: CASSLQDRGFYEQYF
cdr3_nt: TGTGCCAGCAGCCTCCAGGATCGGGGCTTCTACGAGCAGTACTTC

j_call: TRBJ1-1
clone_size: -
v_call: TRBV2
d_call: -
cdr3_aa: CASSGDRNTEAFF
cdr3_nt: TGTGCCAGCAGTGGAGACAGGAACACTGAAGCTTTCTTT

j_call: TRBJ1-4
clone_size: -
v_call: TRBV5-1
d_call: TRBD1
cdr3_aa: CASRRTGGEKLFF
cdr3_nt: TGCGCCAGCCGTAGGACAGGGGGGGAAAAACTGTTTTTT

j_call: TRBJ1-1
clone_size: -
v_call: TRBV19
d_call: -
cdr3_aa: CASSTLTGTMTEAFF
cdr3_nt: TGTGCCAGTAGTACATTGACAGGTACTATGACTGAAGCTTTCTTT

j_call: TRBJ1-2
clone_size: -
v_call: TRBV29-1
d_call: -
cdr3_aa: CSVEGETNYGYTF
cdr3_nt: TGCAGCGTTGAGGGGGAAACTAACTATGGCTACACCTTC

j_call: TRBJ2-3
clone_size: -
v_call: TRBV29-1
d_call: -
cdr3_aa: CSVVVTDTQYF
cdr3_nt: TGCAGCGTGGTAGTCACAGATACGCAGTATTTT

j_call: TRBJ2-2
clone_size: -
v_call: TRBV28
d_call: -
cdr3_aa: CASSFLGPGQAGELFF
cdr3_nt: TGTGCCAGCAGTTTTCTAGGCCCAGGGCAAGCCGGGGAGCTGTTTTTT

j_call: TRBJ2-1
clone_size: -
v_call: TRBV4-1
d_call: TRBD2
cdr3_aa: CASSRVHIGTSGTSSYNEQFF
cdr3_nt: TGCGCCAGCAGCCGAGTTCATATCGGGACTAGCGGGACCAGCTCCTACAATGAGCAGTTCTTC

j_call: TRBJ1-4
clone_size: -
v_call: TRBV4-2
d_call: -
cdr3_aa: CASSQALPGPGADEKLFF
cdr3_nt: TGTGCCAGCAGCCAAGCCCTACCGGGCCCAGGGGCGGATGAAAAACTGTTTTTT